This T cell receptor beta chain was found in a study of blood T cell repertoires in COVID-19. The protocol was immunoSEQ multiplex PCR, while the TCRdb copy is restricted to in-frame clones and leaves out a portion. The table includes approximately 73,000 clones, approximately 80% detected once. Germline V gives CDR1 MDHEN, CDR2 SYDVKM. The CDR3 sequence is 15 residues long. Trimming pared 8 bases from V and 7 bases from J, leaving 21 bases between. The J gene is TRBJ1-3, the V gene TRBV28; possible D gene TRBD1, 6 bases. Sequences were obtained from peripheral blood. This TCR was recovered from an older woman with acute or convalescent COVID-19. CDR3 loop: CASSDSDRQSNTIYF. The CDR3 coding sequence is TGTGCCAGCTCGGACTCGGACAGACAAAGTAACACCATATATTTT.